The clone carrying this T cell receptor beta chain was detected only a few times. The data originate from a study of blood T cells in healthy people across ages. PBMCs were isolated at a quantity of at least 6.5 million per sample. Germline V gives CDR1 LGHDT, CDR2 YNNKEL (reference sequence). Trimming removed 4 bases at V and 5 bases at J, with 17 bases between. This CDR3 has 15 amino acids. With a J-beta primer mix and a sample-barcoded 5' primer, a second PCR ran about 7 to 11 cycles. A template-switch adaptor with 12 random nucleotides tagged each cDNA molecule. Every sample gave at least 2.5 million paired-end reads containing CDR3. TCRdb re-called the 5' RACE reads with MiXCR, one entry per CDR3 protein. The sample yields over a million distinct CDR3 sequences, 40% to 50% seen once.

The sequence derives from a woman aged 60 to 75 in good health. Sequenced sample: blood. The chain employs TRBV3-1 and TRBJ1-1, with TRBD1 as a possible D gene (6 bases). CDR3 in amino acids: CASSLSGEAGTEAFF. The CDR3 DNA reads as TGTGCCAGCAGCCTGTCAGGGGAGGCAGGAACTGAAGCTTTCTTT.